Below, 3 T cell receptor beta chains from the same sample are listed, as sequenced in a study of Ad26.COV2.S vaccination and SARS-CoV-2 variants. As to treatment: approximately 18 received Ad26.COV2.S at low or high dose, single or two shots; about 5 received placebo; per-sample allocation not given. Sampling took place 63 days after the first vaccine or placebo injection. Some clones are missing from TCRdb's copy, which holds only in-frame ones; the method was immunoSEQ multiplex PCR. The data contain about 350,000 clones, more than 75% of them singletons. The source was peripheral blood, collected in a trial of Ad26.COV2.S vaccine versus placebo. All receptors derive from a person between 18 and 65 years old who received the Ad26.COV2.S COVID-19 vaccine or a placebo.

The chain uses TRBV7-9 and TRBJ2-4, with a tentative D call TRBD2 (6 bases). The CDR3 spans 15 residues. With 2 bases removed from V and 1 base from J, the gap between germline ends came to 9 bases. The germline gives CDR1 SEHNR, CDR2 FQNEAQ (reference sequence). CDR3 DNA sequence: TGTGCCAGCAGCTTATGGGGGGTTGCCAAAAACATTCAGTACTTC. It is translated as CASSLWGVAKNIQYF.

This chain uses TRBV6-5 with TRBJ1-1; no firm D call. CDR3 length equals 13 residues. Germline CDR1 and CDR2: MNHEY and SVGAGI. The V and J ends lost 2 bases and 4 bases respectively, with 8 bases between them. In DNA, the CDR3 is TGTGCCAGCAGTTACGGCCACCGCACTGAAGCTTTCTTT. Amino acid sequence: CASSYGHRTEAFF.

This clone was observed a handful of times. This chain joins TRBV7-3 and TRBJ1-1, with D possibly TRBD1 on 6 matching bases. Trimming removed 5 bases from V and 1 base from J, with 17 bases in between. Germline-derived CDR1 and CDR2 are SGHTA and FQGTGA. The CDR3 is 16 amino acids. CDR3 sequence (DNA): TGTGCCAGCAGCCAAGGACTTCTGACAGGGAACACTGAAGCTTTCTTT. It yields the protein CASSQGLLTGNTEAFF.